The clone carrying this T cell receptor beta chain was picked up a small number of times. Its antigen is unidentified. The data originate from a study of T-cell reconstitution after alpha-beta-depleted transplantation in children. Regarding the study as a whole: T cells produced anew were the main source of T-cell counts and diversity one year after transplant. Some patients showed high day-60 TCRbeta diversity, which derived from surviving recipient T cells and thymic progenitors.

This sample's TCRbeta library carried unique molecular identifier barcodes. TCRdb used MiXCR to reprocess the PCR reads, holding one entry per CDR3 protein. The top ten hold 13% to 15% of the sample, which has about 460,000 distinct CDR3 sequences, about an eighth seen once. The CDR3 extends over 16 amino acids. V dropped 0 bases and J dropped 4 bases, with 15 bases sitting between them. Germline V CDR1 and CDR2: MNHEY, SVGEGT. The sequencing here drew on PBMCs, mostly from graft donor cells, taken 180 days after TCRalphabeta/CD19-depleted stem cell transplant. This TCR came from a female patient aged 2-9 years who had a stem cell transplant for aplastic anemia, so the T cells may come from the graft donor. The V gene is TRBV6-2 or TRBV6-3, the J gene TRBJ1-2; weak D call: TRBD1 (6 bases). CDR3 residues: CASSYSRTANSYGYTF. Written as DNA, the CDR3 is TGTGCCAGCAGTTACTCGAGGACAGCGAACTCCTATGGCTACACCTTC.